The rows below give T cell receptor beta chains drawn from one sample of a study of T cell changes during pregnancy in multiple sclerosis. Here immunoSEQ multiplex PCR was the method, and the copy in TCRdb shows in-frame clones only, minus some. The sample holds roughly 87,000 clones, about 91% seen once. The sample was PBMCs, taken in the first trimester of pregnancy. These receptors all stem from a female donor in good health, serving as a control in a pregnancy study. Some clones in this sample may be carry-over from other donors' samples. Each CDR3 is given with its conserved first and last residue. D genes are given only for firm matches. Some rows mark clone size as missing; the rest say once, few, many or name a class of expanded clone.

CDR3 DNA: TGTGCCAGCAGTTACGGGGTAAGCGGCCGTAGACGGTTCTTC; CDR3 protein: CASSYGVSGRRRFF; D gene: .; J gene: TRBJ2-1; V gene: TRBV6-5; clone size: .
CDR3 DNA: TGTGCCATCAGAGCTAGCGGGACCACAGATACGCAGTATTTT; CDR3 protein: CAIRASGTTDTQYF; D gene: TRBD2; J gene: TRBJ2-3; V gene: TRBV10-3; clone size: .
CDR3 DNA: TGTGCCAGCAGCTCCCGGGGTAGCAGTAACGAGCAGTACTTC; CDR3 protein: CASSSRGSSNEQYF; D gene: .; J gene: TRBJ2-7; V gene: TRBV11-1; clone size: .
CDR3 DNA: TGTGCCAGCACCAAGACAGGGGTGAACACTGAAGCTTTCTTT; CDR3 protein: CASTKTGVNTEAFF; D gene: TRBD1; J gene: TRBJ1-1; V gene: TRBV7-9; clone size: .
CDR3 DNA: TGTGCCAGCAGACCTCCCGGAGATACGCAGTATTTT; CDR3 protein: CASRPPGDTQYF; D gene: .; J gene: TRBJ2-3; V gene: TRBV7-9; clone size: .
CDR3 DNA: TGTGCCAGCAGCTTAGAATTCTCGGGGGGGGTGGAACACGAGCAGTACTTC; CDR3 protein: CASSLEFSGGVEHEQYF; D gene: TRBD2; J gene: TRBJ2-7; V gene: TRBV7-8; clone size: .
CDR3 DNA: TGTGCCAGCAGTGTTTCAGGGGGCGTGATGGGGAGGGACACTGAAGCTTTCTTT; CDR3 protein: CASSVSGGVMGRDTEAFF; D gene: TRBD1; J gene: TRBJ1-1; V gene: TRBV6-4; clone size: .
CDR3 DNA: TGCAGCGTTGAAGATCGAGGGGGTAGGGGCAGTGGCTACACCTTC; CDR3 protein: CSVEDRGGRGSGYTF; D gene: .; J gene: TRBJ1-2; V gene: TRBV29-1; clone size: .
CDR3 DNA: TGTGCCAGCGACAGGGGGGAAGAGACCCAGTACTTC; CDR3 protein: CASDRGEETQYF; D gene: TRBD1; J gene: TRBJ2-5; V gene: TRBV7-9; clone size: .
CDR3 DNA: TGTGCCAGCAGCAGCGTTGTGATCGACGAGCAGTACTTC; CDR3 protein: CASSSVVIDEQYF; D gene: .; J gene: TRBJ2-7; V gene: TRBV7-2; clone size: .
CDR3 DNA: TGCGCCAGCAGTGATGGGAGTCAGGAGTACTTC; CDR3 protein: CASSDGSQEYF; D gene: .; J gene: TRBJ2-4; V gene: TRBV10-1; clone size: .
CDR3 DNA: TGCGCCAGCAGCGGCCTACTGACAGGGGAGGGCTACGAGCAGTACTTC; CDR3 protein: CASSGLLTGEGYEQYF; D gene: .; J gene: TRBJ2-7; V gene: TRBV5-1; clone size: .
CDR3 DNA: TGTGCCAGCAGCTTAGACGGGACAGGGGGAAACGAGCAGTACTTC; CDR3 protein: CASSLDGTGGNEQYF; D gene: TRBD1; J gene: TRBJ2-7; V gene: TRBV7-2; clone size: .
CDR3 DNA: TGTGCCACCAAAGTTTCCACGGGACAGTTTAATTCACCCCTCCACTTT; CDR3 protein: CATKVSTGQFNSPLHF; D gene: TRBD1; J gene: TRBJ1-6; V gene: TRBV28; clone size: .
CDR3 DNA: TGTGCCATCAGTGAATCTGTAGTAGGACTAGGGGCCGTCGAGCAGTACTTC; CDR3 protein: CAISESVVGLGAVEQYF; D gene: TRBD2; J gene: TRBJ2-7; V gene: TRBV10-3; clone size: once
CDR3 DNA: TGTGCCAGTAGTATCTTGTCTAGCAATCAGCCCCAGCATTTT; CDR3 protein: CASSILSSNQPQHF; D gene: .; J gene: TRBJ1-5; V gene: TRBV19; clone size: .
CDR3 DNA: TGTGCCAGCAGCTCCTCCGGGAGGGCGGGCGGGGAGCTGTTTTTT; CDR3 protein: CASSSSGRAGGELFF; D gene: TRBD2; J gene: TRBJ2-2; V gene: TRBV7-3; clone size: .
CDR3 DNA: TGTGCCAGCAGCTATATCGGAGAGGCCGGGGAGCTGTTTTTT; CDR3 protein: CASSYIGEAGELFF; D gene: .; J gene: TRBJ2-2; V gene: TRBV27; clone size: .
CDR3 DNA: TGTGCCAGCAGTGAACTGGCTAGGGAGACCCAGTACTTC; CDR3 protein: CASSELARETQYF; D gene: .; J gene: TRBJ2-5; V gene: TRBV2; clone size: .
CDR3 DNA: TGCAGCGCCCACGACAGGGGCAATGAGCAGTTCTTC; CDR3 protein: CSAHDRGNEQFF; D gene: TRBD1; J gene: TRBJ2-1; V gene: TRBV29-1; clone size: .
CDR3 DNA: TGTGCCAGCAGTCCTGTCCAGGGGGAAAACACTGAAGCTTTCTTT; CDR3 protein: CASSPVQGENTEAFF; D gene: TRBD1; J gene: TRBJ1-1; V gene: TRBV28; clone size: .
CDR3 DNA: TGTGCCATCAGTGAGGACCCCGGGGGTGAGGCTTTCTTT; CDR3 protein: CAISEDPGGEAFF; D gene: .; J gene: TRBJ1-1; V gene: TRBV10-3; clone size: .
CDR3 DNA: TGTGCCAGCAGCTTGGGGGGGGGCTTCACTGAAGCTTTCTTT; CDR3 protein: CASSLGGGFTEAFF; D gene: .; J gene: TRBJ1-1; V gene: TRBV7-2; clone size: .
CDR3 DNA: TGTGCCAGCAGCGGACAGGGTCCCCATGAAGCTTTCTTT; CDR3 protein: CASSGQGPHEAFF; D gene: TRBD1; J gene: TRBJ1-1; V gene: TRBV6-6; clone size: .
CDR3 DNA: TGTGCCAGCTCACCAAGGAACAGGGGTAACACCGGGGAGCTGTTTTTT; CDR3 protein: CASSPRNRGNTGELFF; D gene: TRBD1; J gene: TRBJ2-2; V gene: TRBV18; clone size: .
CDR3 DNA: TGTGCCAGCAGCTTCGAAGTCTACAGCAATTCACCCCTCCACTTT; CDR3 protein: CASSFEVYSNSPLHF; D gene: .; J gene: TRBJ1-6; V gene: TRBV5-5; clone size: .
CDR3 DNA: TGTGCCAGCAGCCAGGCTTCGGACTCTATCGGTGAGCAGTTCTTC; CDR3 protein: CASSQASDSIGEQFF; D gene: .; J gene: TRBJ2-1; V gene: TRBV4-2; clone size: .
CDR3 DNA: TGTGCCAGCAGCCCCTGGAGCGGGGGAACAGATACGCAGTATTTT; CDR3 protein: CASSPWSGGTDTQYF; D gene: TRBD2; J gene: TRBJ2-3; V gene: TRBV5-5; clone size: once
CDR3 DNA: TGTGCCAGCAGCTTTAGCGGGAGGGGTACCGGGGAGCTGTTTTTT; CDR3 protein: CASSFSGRGTGELFF; D gene: TRBD2; J gene: TRBJ2-2; V gene: TRBV11-1; clone size: few
CDR3 DNA: TGTGCCAGTCAAGTATCAAACACAGGGAACGAGCAGTACTTC; CDR3 protein: CASQVSNTGNEQYF; D gene: .; J gene: TRBJ2-7; V gene: TRBV19; clone size: .
CDR3 DNA: TGTGCCAGTAGTATAGGAGGCGGAAACACTGAAGCTTTCTTT; CDR3 protein: CASSIGGGNTEAFF; D gene: .; J gene: TRBJ1-1; V gene: TRBV19; clone size: few
CDR3 DNA: TGTGCCACCAGCAGACCCGATCAGCCCCAGCATTTT; CDR3 protein: CATSRPDQPQHF; D gene: .; J gene: TRBJ1-5; V gene: TRBV15; clone size: .
CDR3 DNA: TGTGCCAGCAGGTGGACAGGGCGGAACGAGCAGTACTTC; CDR3 protein: CASRWTGRNEQYF; D gene: TRBD1; J gene: TRBJ2-7; V gene: TRBV27; clone size: .
CDR3 DNA: TGTGCCAGCAGGGGCGGGGAGACCCAGTACTTC; CDR3 protein: CASRGGETQYF; D gene: .; J gene: TRBJ2-5; V gene: TRBV11-2; clone size: once
CDR3 DNA: TGCAGCGTGGTGAATTTTGGACAGGGGATCGATGGCTACACCTTC; CDR3 protein: CSVVNFGQGIDGYTF; D gene: TRBD1; J gene: TRBJ1-2; V gene: TRBV29-1; clone size: .
CDR3 DNA: TGTGCCAGCAGCGTAGGCCTTCAGGGGCTTTGGGATGAGCAGTTCTTC; CDR3 protein: CASSVGLQGLWDEQFF; D gene: .; J gene: TRBJ2-1; V gene: TRBV9; clone size: .
CDR3 DNA: TGTGCCAGCAGCCCCGGACAGTCCTCTGGAAACACCATATATTTT; CDR3 protein: CASSPGQSSGNTIYF; D gene: .; J gene: TRBJ1-3; V gene: TRBV7-6; clone size: .
CDR3 DNA: TGTGCCAGCAGTTTGCGGGGGCCAAACGCGGTGTTTACGTCGATCTATGGCTACACCTTC; CDR3 protein: CASSLRGPNAVFTSIYGYTF; D gene: .; J gene: TRBJ1-2; V gene: TRBV28; clone size: once
CDR3 DNA: TGCGCCAGCAGCTTCGACAGGGAGTATGGCTACACCTTC; CDR3 protein: CASSFDREYGYTF; D gene: TRBD1; J gene: TRBJ1-2; V gene: TRBV5-1; clone size: .
CDR3 DNA: TGTGCCAGCAGTGAAGAACCTAGCGGGGTGCAGTACAATGAGCAGTTCTTC; CDR3 protein: CASSEEPSGVQYNEQFF; D gene: TRBD2; J gene: TRBJ2-1; V gene: TRBV6-1; clone size: once
CDR3 DNA: TGCAGTTTTCTAGCGGGACAGTTCTTC; CDR3 protein: CSFLAGQFF; D gene: TRBD2; J gene: TRBJ2-1; V gene: TRBV20-1; clone size: .
CDR3 DNA: TGTGCCAGTAGTATAACGGAGGCTAGCTCCTACAATGAGCAGTTCTTC; CDR3 protein: CASSITEASSYNEQFF; D gene: .; J gene: TRBJ2-1; V gene: TRBV19; clone size: .